The clone carrying this T cell receptor (beta chain) appeared a few times. Antigen: not known. Unmatched junction bases numbered 10, after V lost 5 bases and J lost 3 bases. CDR1 is SEHNR, CDR2 FQNEAQ, per germline (reference sequence). The CDR3 is 16 amino acids. TCRdb processed the reads anew with MiXCR; each CDR3 protein has one entry. The top ten clones hold approximately 10% of a sample with some 400,000 distinct CDR3 sequences, 15% to 20% of them seen once. The entry originates in a study of T cell repertoires in cytomegalovirus infection. Overall study results and limits: Summed frequency of public TCR beta families distinguished CMV carriers with the relevant HLA.

The chain couples TRBV7-9 to TRBJ1-1; 9 bases fit TRBD1. The material sequenced was PBMCs. This TCR derives from a human donor in good health (CMV status not recorded). Some clones in this sample may be carry-over from other donors' samples. CDR3 amino acids: CASSKPGTGLYTEAFF. CDR3 nucleotide sequence: TGTGCCAGCAGCAAGCCCGGGACAGGGCTTTACACTGAAGCTTTCTTT.